The clone carrying this T cell receptor (beta chain) was seen a single time. Its matching antigen is unknown. The data stem from a study of blood T cells in healthy people across ages. Study results and caveats: Fewer expanded clones and more diversity marked long-lived versus aged donors.

Combining a sample-barcoded 5' primer with a J-beta primer mix, a second PCR ran for about 6 to 12 cycles. TCRdb used MiXCR to reprocess the 5' RACE reads, holding one entry per CDR3 protein. The profile covers roughly 1.5 million distinct CDR3 sequences, with roughly two fifths appearing a single time and more than 4% taken by the ten largest. Whenever a sample was processed, at least 6 million PBMCs were isolated. The sequencing sample was made of blood. The receptor's source is a woman between 18 and 29 years old in good health.

DNA for the CDR3: TGTGCCAGCAGCCAAGCGGGGACAGGGGGTCGTGTCTACACCTTC. This gives the protein CASSQAGTGGRVYTF. This chain links TRBV3-1 with TRBJ1-2, with 11 bases matching TRBD1. This CDR3 has 15 amino acids. J gave up 10 bases and V 1 base, and 8 bases lay outside the gene matches. Looked up from germline, CDR1 is LGHDT and CDR2 is YNNKEL (reference sequence).